A selection of T cell receptor beta chains follows, all from one sample in a study of T cell responses to AZD1222 COVID-19 vaccine. This table comes from immunoSEQ multiplex PCR, and its TCRdb copy is limited to in-frame clones, with some not included. The sample yields 90,000 to 100,000 clones, 75% to 90% seen once. The specimen was peripheral blood, collected on day 0 of AZD1222 vaccination. The receptors were gathered from an adult in good health. The CDR3 runs from the conserved cysteine through the conserved F or W. Each record gives: D gene, clone size, V gene, J gene, CDR3 DNA, CDR3 protein. A D gene is named only where the DNA matches it firmly. Expanded clones are given a class, and other clones once, few, many or no size at all.

.	.	TRBV28	TRBJ1-2	TGTGCCAGCAGTGCCTCCTTACTTGCAGGCTACACCTTC	CASSASLLAGYTF
TRBD1	.	TRBV6-1	TRBJ2-1	TGTGCCAGCAGTGAAACGGTCGGTGACAGGGTAATTGGCAATGAGCAGTTCTTC	CASSETVGDRVIGNEQFF
.	few	TRBV4-3	TRBJ1-1	TGCGCCAGCAGCCAAGATATAGGGAGCCAGGGGATCACTGAAGCTTTCTTT	CASSQDIGSQGITEAFF
.	.	TRBV29-1	TRBJ1-4	TGCAGCGTGGGCCGGGTCAATGAAAAACTGTTTTTT	CSVGRVNEKLFF
.	.	TRBV12-3/TRBV12-4	TRBJ2-1	TGTGCCAGCAGTTCCCTCATTTATGAGCAGTTCTTC	CASSSLIYEQFF
TRBD1	.	TRBV5-1	TRBJ2-3	TGCGCCAGCAGCTCTCCGGGACAGGGCACAGATACGCAGTATTTT	CASSSPGQGTDTQYF
.	.	TRBV18	TRBJ2-5	TGTGCCAGCTCACCGGATTCATGGGAGACCCAGTACTTC	CASSPDSWETQYF
TRBD2	.	TRBV6-5	TRBJ2-5	TGTGCCAGCAGTTACTGGGGAGGGAAATCAGAGACCCAGTACTTC	CASSYWGGKSETQYF
TRBD2	.	TRBV19	TRBJ2-1	TGTGCCAGTACCCTAAGCGGACTAGCGGCCTACAATGAGCAGTTCTTC	CASTLSGLAAYNEQFF
TRBD1	.	TRBV5-4	TRBJ2-7	TGTGCCAGCAGCTTGGGGACAGGGGGATTCCTCTACGAGCAGTACTTC	CASSLGTGGFLYEQYF